The present entry profiles one T cell receptor beta chain with its context. The CDR3 extends over 16 amino acids. Trimming at V came to 3 bases and at J to 1 base, leaving 10 bases not matched to a gene. Germline-derived CDR1 and CDR2 are SGHRS and YFSETQ. This entry belongs to a study of shared clonotypes between healthy human individuals. About the research overall: Each donor had three CD4 naive, three CD4 memory, two CD8 naive and one CD8 memory plate.

Clones were read by immunoSEQ multiplex PCR, and TCRdb kept only the in-frame ones, dropping some. The repertoire includes 2 million to 2.5 million clones, around 95% of them detected once, and approximately 0.13% sits in the top ten. This TCR was recovered from a man between 18 and 35 years old in good health. Sequenced sample: naive CD4+ T cells sorted from blood. The sample's subset: CD45RA+ positively selected. The chain is built from TRBV5-1 and TRBJ2-7, with 7 bases fitting TRBD1. CDR3 in DNA: TGCGCCAGCAGCTCCTCAGGACAGGATTATTCCTACGAGCAGTACTTC. Its protein is CASSSSGQDYSYEQYF.